This record concerns one TCR beta chain sequence. As yet, its antigen is unknown. This entry comes from a study of T cell responses to AZD1222 COVID-19 vaccine. Assay: immunoSEQ multiplex PCR; the TCRdb copy retains only in-frame clones and omits some. Here the sample spans around 150,000 clones, 92% being singletons. The study's findings and limits: Females made up more of the donors, who were largely white British, and clonal diversity may have come out too low. Increased Spike-specific TCR breadth and depth were observed after two AZD1222 doses. Targeting of unmutated variant regions was reportedly seen in nearly half of spike-specific TCRs.

V lost 4 bases to trimming and J lost 7 bases; unmatched junction nucleotides: 9. The CDR3 runs to 16 residues. Germline V gene sequence: CDR1 SGHRS, CDR2 YFSETQ. V is TRBV5-1 and J is TRBJ1-4, with 11 bases matching TRBD1. The TCR comes from an adult in good health. The source material was peripheral blood, sampled on day 0 of MenACWY control vaccination. This CDR3 is CASSAWTGGGGEKLFF. The CDR3 bases are TGCGCCAGCAGCGCCTGGACAGGGGGCGGTGGTGAAAAACTGTTTTTT. The full variable domain, rest sourced from reference TRBV5-1 and TRBJ1-4, is KAGVTQTPRYLIKTRGQQVTLSCSPISGHRSVSWYQQTPGQGLQFLFEYFSETQRNKGNFPGRFSGRQFSNSRSEMNVSTLELGDSALYLCASSAWTGGGGEKLFFGSGTQLSVL.